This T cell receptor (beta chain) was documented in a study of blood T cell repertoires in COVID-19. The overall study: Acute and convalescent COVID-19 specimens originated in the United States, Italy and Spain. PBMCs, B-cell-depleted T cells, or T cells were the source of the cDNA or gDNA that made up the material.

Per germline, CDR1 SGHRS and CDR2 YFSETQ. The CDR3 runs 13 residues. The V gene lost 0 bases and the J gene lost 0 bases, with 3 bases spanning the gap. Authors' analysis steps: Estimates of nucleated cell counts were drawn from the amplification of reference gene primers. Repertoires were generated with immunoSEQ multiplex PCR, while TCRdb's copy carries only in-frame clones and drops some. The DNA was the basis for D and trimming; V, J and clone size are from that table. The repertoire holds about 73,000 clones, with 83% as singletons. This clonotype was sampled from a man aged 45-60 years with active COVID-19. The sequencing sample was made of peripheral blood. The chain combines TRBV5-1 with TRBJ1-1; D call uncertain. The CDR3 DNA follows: TGCGCCAGCAGCTTGGGCGTGAACACTGAAGCTTTCTTT. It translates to CASSLGVNTEAFF.